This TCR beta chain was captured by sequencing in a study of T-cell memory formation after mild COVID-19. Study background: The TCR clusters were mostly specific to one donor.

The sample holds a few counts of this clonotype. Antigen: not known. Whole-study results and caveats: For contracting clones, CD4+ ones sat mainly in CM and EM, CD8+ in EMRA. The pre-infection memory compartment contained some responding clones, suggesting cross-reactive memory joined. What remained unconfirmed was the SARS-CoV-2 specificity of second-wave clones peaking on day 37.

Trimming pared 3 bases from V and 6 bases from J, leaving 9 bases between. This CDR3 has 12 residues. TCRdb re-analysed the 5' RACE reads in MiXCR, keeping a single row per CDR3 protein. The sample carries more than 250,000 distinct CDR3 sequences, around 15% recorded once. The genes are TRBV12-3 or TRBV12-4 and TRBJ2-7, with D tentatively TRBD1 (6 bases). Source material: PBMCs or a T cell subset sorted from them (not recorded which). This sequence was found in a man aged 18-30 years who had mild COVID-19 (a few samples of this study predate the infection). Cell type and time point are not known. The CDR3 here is CASSFSRGEQYF. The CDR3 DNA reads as TGTGCCAGCAGTTTTTCCAGGGGCGAGCAGTACTTC.